Presented here are 13 T cell receptor beta chains from one specimen sequenced in a study of early T cells in non-severe SARS-CoV-2 infection. TCRdb ran MiXCR on the 5' RACE reads and lists one entry per CDR3 protein. The table records about 38,000 distinct CDR3 sequences, roughly 4.8% of them present only once. Sequencing input: whole blood. Source of these receptors: an adult who was a healthcare worker with PCR-confirmed SARS-CoV-2 infection or an uninfected control (not recorded which).

This clonotype was detected many times. The J gene is TRBJ2-1, the V gene TRBV4-1; maybe TRBD2 (6 bases). Germline CDR1 is MGHRA and CDR2 is YSYEKL. The V end lost 6 bases, the J end lost 3 bases, and 15 bases lay between the germline ends. This CDR3 is 15 amino acids long. The CDR3, as DNA: TGCGCCAGCAGTCTCGGAGGGGCGCACTACAATGAGCAGTTCTTC. This codes for CASSLGGAHYNEQFF.

In its sample, this clonotype was seen many times. This sequence joins TRBV6-5 and TRBJ2-1; 7 nucleotides agree with TRBD2. The CDR3 is 15 residues long. V gave up 6 bases and J gave up 8 bases; unmatched junction bases: 13. The germline V gene encodes CDR1 MNHEY and CDR2 SVGAGI. The CDR3 region is CASSVGLDEHDEQFF. DNA of the CDR3: TGTGCCAGCAGCGTCGGACTAGATGAACACGATGAGCAGTTCTTC.

There are many counts of this clonotype. In DNA form, the CDR3 reads TGTGCCAGCAGCTTGAGGGGCGACAACTATGGCTACACCTTC. It yields the protein CASSLRGDNYGYTF. V usage is TRBV5-4 and J usage is TRBJ1-2; possible D gene TRBD1, 5 bases. CDR1 and CDR2 (germline): SGHNT, YYREEE (reference sequence). This CDR3 is built from 14 residues. Trimming removed 1 base from V and 2 bases from J, with 9 bases in between.

This clonotype was picked up many times. The gene calls are TRBV6-5 and TRBJ1-6, with D possibly TRBD1 on 5 matching bases. Per germline, CDR1 MNHEY and CDR2 SVGAGI. V shed 5 bases and J shed 7 bases, with 12 bases lying between them. This CDR3 comprises 14 residues. Here the CDR3 DNA reads TGTGCCAGCAGTGGGTATGAGGGGAATTCACCCCTCCACTTT. Translation: CASSGYEGNSPLHF.

The chain combines TRBV7-8 with TRBJ2-1; TRBD1 or TRBD2 may be the D gene (6 bases each). Trimming removed 5 bases at V and 15 bases at J, with 23 bases between. Germline lookup yields CDR1 SGHVS and CDR2 FQNEAQ. The CDR3 extends over 14 amino acids. In DNA, the CDR3 is TGTGCCAGCAGCCCGCGGGACACAGTATCGAATATGTTCTTC. Its protein product is CASSPRDTVSNMFF.

This clonotype turned up a few times. The V and J genes are TRBV24-1 and TRBJ2-7; 8 bases line up with TRBD1. The CDR3 sequence is 13 residues long. With 8 bases clipped from V and 0 bases from J, the junction kept 2 bases outside the gene matches. CDR1 and CDR2 from the germline V gene are KGHDR and SFDVKD. The CDR3 is CATIGQGSYEQYF. DNA for the CDR3: TGTGCCACCATTGGACAGGGCTCCTACGAGCAGTACTTC.

Ten or more counts support this clonotype. The chain uses TRBV20-1 and TRBJ2-1; tentatively, D is TRBD1 (5 bases). Trimming removed 1 base from V and 7 bases from J, with 11 bases in between. CDR1 and CDR2 from the germline V gene are DFQATT and SNEGSKA (reference sequence). There are 13 residues in the CDR3. In DNA, the CDR3 is TGCAGTGCTAGAGTGCGCAGGGCTAATGAGCAGTTCTTC. Encoded protein: CSARVRRANEQFF.

The genes are TRBV7-6 and TRBJ1-4; the D gene is possibly TRBD1 (6 bases). Trimming shortened V by 5 bases and J by 0 bases, and 16 bases separated the two germline ends. The CDR3 length is 17 residues. Germline V gives CDR1 SGHVS, CDR2 FNYEAQ. The chain's CDR3 is CASSREDSFATNEKLFF. CDR3 sequence (DNA): TGTGCCAGCAGCCGAGAGGACAGTTTTGCAACTAATGAAAAACTGTTTTTT.

At least ten counts were recorded for this clonotype. The chain has TRBV30 and TRBJ2-1; 8 nucleotides line up with TRBD1. The CDR3 consists of 13 residues. The germline V gene has CDR1 GTSNPN and CDR2 SVGIG (reference sequence). V was clipped by 3 bases and J by 9 bases; unmatched bases: 7. The CDR3 loop is CAWSTQGVGEQFF. The CDR3 bases are TGTGCCTGGAGCACACAGGGGGTCGGTGAGCAGTTCTTC.

This clonotype was seen many times. The chain employs TRBV12-3 or TRBV12-4 and TRBJ1-1; no firm D call. This CDR3 has 12 amino acids. Trimming pared 3 bases from V and 4 bases from J, leaving 6 bases between. CDR3 sequence reads: CASSFYSTEAFF. In DNA, the CDR3 is TGTGCCAGCAGTTTTTATAGCACTGAAGCTTTCTTT.

This clonotype was seen more than once but under ten times. A much larger clone sits a single nucleotide away, making a read error possible. The chain links TRBV27 to TRBJ2-1; D possibly matches TRBD1 or TRBD2 (6 bases each). Germline-derived CDR1 and CDR2 are MNHEY and SMNVEV (reference sequence). The CDR3 length is 12 residues. Trimming pared 3 bases from V and 9 bases from J, leaving 9 bases between. This CDR3 is CASSFGGGEQFF. CDR3 coding DNA: TGTGCCAGCAGTTTCGGGGGCGGTGAGCAGTTCTTC.

The table lists this clonotype with many counts. The V gene is TRBV7-9, the J gene TRBJ1-1; a weak D match, TRBD1 (6 bases). The CDR3 has 14 amino acids. V was trimmed by 3 bases and J by 1 base, leaving 9 bases between them. The germline CDR1 and CDR2 sequences are SEHNR and FQNEAQ (reference sequence). CDR3 coding DNA: TGTGCCAGCAGCTTCGGACAGACGAACACTGAAGCTTTCTTT. This translates into CASSFGQTNTEAFF.

This clonotype was observed at least ten times. This chain uses TRBV27 with TRBJ1-1; tentative D call: TRBD1 (6 bases). Germline-derived CDR1 and CDR2 are MNHEY and SMNVEV (reference sequence). V lost 4 bases to trimming and J lost 7 bases, with 16 bases between them. The CDR3 contains 14 residues. This CDR3 is CASSSLLTGVEAFF. In DNA form, the CDR3 reads TGTGCCAGCAGTTCTTTACTGACAGGAGTTGAAGCTTTCTTT.